Each of the 19 T cell receptor beta chains below was sequenced from the same sample in a study of shared clonotypes between healthy human individuals. Assay: immunoSEQ multiplex PCR; the TCRdb copy retains only in-frame clones and omits some. The sample lists approximately 1,000,000 clones, around 77% seen once, with approximately 0.95% in the top ten. Material: memory CD4+ T cells from PBMCs. Regarding subset: CD45RA-negative fraction. These receptor sequences come from a man younger than 30 in good health. Some clones in this sample may be carry-over from other donors' samples.

CDR3 protein: CAWSKGSAFF. CDR3 DNA sequence: TGTGCCTGGAGTAAGGGTAGCGCTTTCTTT. The chain employs TRBV30 and TRBJ1-1; D remains unclear. Germline-derived CDR1 and CDR2 are GTSNPN and SVGIG (reference sequence). CDR3 length equals 10 residues. V shed 2 bases and J shed 11 bases, with 9 bases lying between them.

This clone was counted between two and nine times. CDR3: CASSSVQGYYEQYF. The CDR3 nucleotides read TGTGCCAGCAGCTCTGTCCAGGGGTATTACGAGCAGTACTTC. The gene calls are TRBV11-2 and TRBJ2-7; maybe TRBD1 (6 bases). This CDR3 contains 14 residues. Trimming shortened V by 4 bases and J by 4 bases, and 14 bases separated the two germline ends. The V gene's germline CDR1 is SGHAT and CDR2 FQNNGV.

The chain couples TRBV6-1 to TRBJ1-5; TRBD1 matches 9 bases. Germline-derived CDR1 and CDR2 are MNHNS and SASEGT. The CDR3 loop spans 14 amino acids. J lost 1 base, V lost 9 bases, and 4 bases had no gene match. Here the CDR3 DNA reads TGTGCCAGTGGACAGGGGAGAAGCAATCAGCCCCAGCATTTT. Translated: CASGQGRSNQPQHF.

The rearrangement uses TRBV14 and TRBJ2-5; perhaps TRBD1 as D (6 bases). The CDR3 length is 17 residues. V lost 1 base, J lost 4 bases, and 19 bases lay in between. The germline V gene encodes CDR1 SGHDN and CDR2 FVKESK. CDR3 DNA: TGTGCCAGCAGCCAAGCACCCGTGTATCGAGGGGGAGAGACCCAGTACTTC. It translates to CASSQAPVYRGGETQYF.

This clone has a handful of counts. J is TRBJ2-3 and V is TRBV2; D is unresolved. In germline, CDR1 is SNHLY, CDR2 FYNNEI. With 8 bases removed from V and 1 base from J, the gap between germline ends came to 13 bases. This CDR3 comprises 14 residues. CDR3: CASQRLIRTDTQYF. CDR3 nucleotides: TGTGCCAGCCAAAGACTGATACGCACAGATACGCAGTATTTT.

The chain recombines TRBV7-9 with TRBJ2-7; D unclear. The CDR3 consists of 15 residues. The V and J ends lost 4 bases and 1 base respectively, with 14 bases between them. Germline CDR1 reads SEHNR; CDR2 reads FQNEAQ (reference sequence). CDR3 DNA: TGTGCCAGCAGCTACGTCGGTGGTTGGTCCTACGAGCAGTACTTC. This gives the protein CASSYVGGWSYEQYF.

This clone was seen repeatedly, ten times or more. V is TRBV11-2 and J is TRBJ2-7, with 8 bases lining up with TRBD2. V trimming: 4 bases; J trimming: 4 bases; junction bases outside the gene matches: 12. The CDR3 loop spans 16 amino acids. CDR1 SGHAT and CDR2 FQNNGV come from the germline V gene. CDR3 in DNA: TGTGCCAGCAGCTCCTCCCTTCCGGGAGGGCGTTACGAGCAGTACTTC. Translating it yields CASSSSLPGGRYEQYF. The whole variable domain, remainder taken from reference TRBV11-2 and TRBJ2-7, is EAGVAQSPRYKIIEKRQSVAFWCNPISGHATLYWYQQILGQGPKLLIQFQNNGVVDDSQLPKDRFSAERLKGVDSTLKIQPAKLEDSAVYLCASSSSLPGGRYEQYFGPGTRLTVT.

J is TRBJ2-7 and V is TRBV5-4; 10 bases are a match to TRBD1. Germline V gene lookup returns CDR1 SGHNT and CDR2 YYREEE (reference sequence). This CDR3 region has 15 residues. V gave up 4 bases and J gave up 3 bases; unmatched junction bases: 7. Here the CDR3 reads CASSPARDRGYEQYF. The CDR3 DNA is TGTGCCAGCAGCCCCGCCCGGGACAGGGGCTACGAGCAGTACTTC.

The table lists this clone with a count of one. Being one base from a much bigger clone, this may be a read error. This chain links TRBV11-2 with TRBJ2-2; D unclear. Germline lookup yields CDR1 SGHAT and CDR2 FQNNGV. The CDR3 spans 13 residues. V was trimmed by 1 base and J by 6 bases, leaving 6 bases between them. In DNA, the CDR3 is TGTGCCAGCAGCTTAGTTGGGTCCGGGGAGCTGTTTTTT. Amino acid sequence: CASSLVGSGELFF.

The chain is built from TRBV11-2 and TRBJ2-1, with D hard to call. The CDR3 is 15 amino acids. V lost 5 bases to trimming and J lost 2 bases, with 13 bases between them. The germline CDR1 and CDR2 sequences are SGHAT and FQNNGV. CDR3 sequence: CASSRGTTTYNEQFF. The CDR3 DNA sequence: TGTGCCAGCAGCCGCGGAACTACGACCTACAATGAGCAGTTCTTC. The complete variable domain, with remaining parts taken from reference TRBV11-2 and TRBJ2-1, reads EAGVAQSPRYKIIEKRQSVAFWCNPISGHATLYWYQQILGQGPKLLIQFQNNGVVDDSQLPKDRFSAERLKGVDSTLKIQPAKLEDSAVYLCASSRGTTTYNEQFFGPGTRLTVL.

CDR3 in amino acids: CASSRTSGRLETQYF. CDR3 bases: TGTGCCAGCAGTCGAACGAGCGGGAGATTAGAGACCCAGTACTTC. The V and J genes are TRBV6-5 and TRBJ2-5, with 8 bases fitting TRBD2. The CDR3 extends over 15 amino acids. With V trimmed by 5 bases and J by 4 bases, 9 bases remained unmatched. Germline V gene lookup returns CDR1 MNHEY and CDR2 SVGAGI.

This sequence joins TRBV28 and TRBJ2-4, with 9 bases that match TRBD2. The germline CDR1 and CDR2 sequences are MDHEN and SYDVKM. The trim removed 0 bases at V and 3 bases at J, leaving 12 bases unmatched. The CDR3 covers 19 residues. This CDR3 is CASSLWAGGQVFDKNIQYF. DNA of the CDR3: TGTGCCAGCAGTTTATGGGCGGGAGGGCAGGTGTTCGACAAAAACATTCAGTACTTC.

The chain combines TRBV18 with TRBJ2-6, with 10 bases fitting TRBD1. Germline CDR1 reads KGHSH; CDR2 reads LQKENI. With 3 bases clipped from V and 2 bases from J, the junction kept 1 base outside the gene matches. The CDR3 runs to 16 residues. Here the CDR3 reads CASSPTGGAGANVLTF. Written as DNA, the CDR3 is TGTGCCAGCTCACCGACAGGGGGCGCTGGGGCCAACGTCCTGACTTTC.

The V gene is TRBV30, the J gene TRBJ1-2; TRBD1 agrees at 7 bases. V lost 7 bases to trimming and J lost 4 bases; unmatched junction nucleotides: 9. Germline CDR1 and CDR2: GTSNPN and SVGIG (reference sequence). CDR3 length: 13 amino acids. CDR3 amino acids: CASEYGTAYGYTF. DNA of the CDR3: TGTGCCTCAGAATACGGGACAGCCTATGGCTACACCTTC.

V is TRBV4-2 and J is TRBJ1-4; D gene uncertain. Germline assignment: CDR1 LGHNA and CDR2 YNFKEQ. The CDR3 spans 17 residues. V was cut by 3 bases and J by 1 base, with 15 bases left in between. CDR3 DNA sequence: TGTGCCAGCAGCCATCCCCCGGGCCGGGAAACTAATGAAAAACTGTTTTTT. Its translation: CASSHPPGRETNEKLFF.

CDR3 sequence reads: CASSPRGTTYEQYF. The CDR3 DNA reads TGCGCCAGCAGCCCAAGGGGGACGACCTACGAGCAGTACTTC. The rearrangement links TRBV5-1 to TRBJ2-7, with a weak D call TRBD1 (6 bases). CDR1 is SGHRS and CDR2 is YFSETQ in the germline V gene. The CDR3 consists of 14 residues. Trimming shortened V by 4 bases and J by 2 bases, and 13 bases separated the two germline ends.

This sequence joins TRBV18 and TRBJ2-2; no clear D. V lost 4 bases to trimming and J lost 1 base, with 1 base between them. The germline V gene encodes CDR1 KGHSH and CDR2 LQKENI. The CDR3 length is 12 residues. CDR3 in amino acids: CASSLNTGELFF. The CDR3 DNA reads as TGTGCCAGCTCACTGAACACCGGGGAGCTGTTTTTT. Complete variable domain (other parts from reference TRBV18 and TRBJ2-2): NAGVMQNPRHLVRRRGQEARLRCSPMKGHSHVYWYRQLPEEGLKFMVYLQKENIIDESGMPKERFSAEFPKEGPSILRIQQVVRGDSAAYFCASSLNTGELFFGEGSRLTVL.

The gene calls are TRBV2 and TRBJ2-1; TRBD2 is a possible D gene (6 bases). The V and J ends lost 6 bases and 2 bases respectively, with 14 bases between them. Germline CDR1 is SNHLY and CDR2 is FYNNEI. The CDR3 runs to 15 residues. The DNA of the CDR3 is TGTGCCAGCAGAGTGACTAGGTCGGCCTACAATGAGCAGTTCTTC. Its protein is CASRVTRSAYNEQFF.

The CDR3 here is CASSVGVGRETQYF. CDR3 in DNA: TGTGCCAGCAGCGTAGGTGTGGGGCGGGAGACCCAGTACTTC. This chain joins TRBV9 and TRBJ2-5; tentatively, D is TRBD1 (5 bases). Trimming removed 0 bases at V and 5 bases at J, with 11 bases between. The germline V gene has CDR1 SGDLS and CDR2 YYNGEE. This CDR3 contains 14 residues. The whole variable domain, remainder taken from reference TRBV9 and TRBJ2-5, is DSGVTQTPKHLITATGQRVTLRCSPRSGDLSVYWYQQSLDQGLQFLIQYYNGEERAKGNILERFSAQQFPDLHSELNLSSLELGDSALYFCASSVGVGRETQYFGPGTRLLVL.